The 22 T cell receptor beta chains listed next were all sequenced from one sample in a study of cytotoxic CD8 clonotypes in ibrutinib-treated CLL. Method: immunoSEQ multiplex PCR; TCRdb's copy keeps in-frame clones and lacks some. The sample comprises around 150,000 clones, approximately 90% of which are singletons, and around 2.7% rests with the top ten. This sample comprised PBMCs, obtained at disease progression, from a patient treated with ibrutinib. The receptors were sampled from a human donor with chronic lymphocytic leukemia.

This chain uses TRBV6-1 with TRBJ2-2; D unresolved. Trimming stripped 7 bases from V and 13 bases from J, with 16 bases between. Looked up from germline, CDR1 is MNHNS and CDR2 is SASEGT. The CDR3 spans 12 residues. CDR3 DNA: TGTGCCAGCACCGAAGGGTCCCAAGTGCTGTTTTTT. Translation: CASTEGSQVLFF.

This clone was found once. This chain links TRBV2 with TRBJ1-2; 7 positions match TRBD1. CDR3 length: 15 amino acids. The germline CDR1 and CDR2 sequences are SNHLY and FYNNEI. V dropped 5 bases and J dropped 6; count of bases not matched to a gene: 12. The CDR3, as DNA: TGTGCCAGCAGTTCCCGACAGGGTATGTTAAATGGCTACACCTTC. Translating it yields CASSSRQGMLNGYTF.

The CDR3 DNA is TGTGCCAGCAGTTTAAATGGCTATGGCTACACCTTC. Residues: CASSLNGYGYTF. This sequence joins TRBV27 and TRBJ1-2, with D hard to call. Germline CDR1 is MNHEY and CDR2 is SMNVEV (reference sequence). The V end lost 2 bases, the J end lost 4 bases, and 5 bases lay between the germline ends. The CDR3 covers 12 residues.

The rearrangement uses TRBV28 and TRBJ1-5; possible D gene TRBD1, 5 bases. V was clipped by 7 bases and J by 7 bases, with 17 bases between them. Germline CDR1 MDHEN, CDR2 SYDVKM. The CDR3 totals 14 residues. As DNA, the CDR3 is TGTGCCAGCAAAGGGGTTCCCCAGACGCAGCCCCAGCATTTT. It encodes CASKGVPQTQPQHF.

The chain carries TRBV19 and TRBJ2-7, with 9 bases aligning to TRBD1. The CDR3 has 14 amino acids. Trimming cost V 9 bases and J 3 bases; bases outside gene matches: 9. Per germline, CDR1 LNHDA and CDR2 SQIVND (reference sequence). The CDR3 DNA reads as TGTGCCAGCCATAGGACAGGGGAGTACTACGAGCAGTACTTC. This codes for CASHRTGEYYEQYF. The full variable domain, in which reference TRBV19 and TRBJ2-7 provide the parts outside the CDR3, is DGGITQSPKYLFRKEGQNVTLSCEQNLNHDAMYWYRQDPGQGLRLIYYSQIVNDFQKGDIAEGYSVSREKKESFPLTVTSAQKNPTAFYLCASHRTGEYYEQYFGPGTRLTVT.

V usage is TRBV18 and J usage is TRBJ1-4; possibly TRBD1 for D (5 bases). Germline V gives CDR1 KGHSH, CDR2 LQKENI. Trimming left V 2 bases short and J 2 bases short, with 15 bases between. CDR3 length equals 17 residues. The CDR3 coding sequence is TGTGCCAGCTCACCATTCCGAGGGGATGGTACTAATGAAAAACTGTTTTTT. As protein: CASSPFRGDGTNEKLFF.

The chain combines TRBV27 with TRBJ2-1; D is perhaps TRBD2 (6 bases). The V end was cut by 5 bases, the J end by 6 bases, with 14 bases between. The CDR3 length is 14 residues. CDR1 and CDR2 from the germline V gene are MNHEY and SMNVEV (reference sequence). The DNA of the CDR3 is TGTGCCAGCAGTAGACTAGTGGCCGCCAATGAGCAGTTCTTC. This encodes CASSRLVAANEQFF.

V gene TRBV5-4 combines with J gene TRBJ1-1; possible D gene TRBD1, 5 bases. Germline CDR1 SGHNT, CDR2 YYREEE (reference sequence). The CDR3 has 15 amino acids. The V end lost 3 bases, the J end lost 0 bases, and 12 bases lay between the germline ends. As DNA, the CDR3 is TGTGCCAGCAGCTATTGGGGGGGGATGAACACTGAAGCTTTCTTT. This encodes CASSYWGGMNTEAFF.

Here the CDR3 reads CASSIQGSGGYTF. For the CDR3, the DNA is TGTGCCAGCAGTATACAGGGGTCGGGTGGCTACACCTTC. The genes are TRBV27 and TRBJ1-2, with TRBD1 identical over 7 bases. The V gene end was trimmed by 5 bases and the J gene end by 7 bases; junction bases not matched to a gene: 7. This CDR3 region has 13 residues. CDR1 is MNHEY and CDR2 is SMNVEV in the germline V gene (reference sequence).

The genes are TRBV12-1 and TRBJ2-7; the table's TRBD2 call for D was not verified on the DNA. TRBV12-1 is tagged as a pseudogene. CDR3 length: 14 residues. The CDR3 nucleotides are TGTGCCAGCAGGCCTAGAGAAGTTCGCTACGAGCAGTACTTC. Protein sequence: CASRPREVRYEQYF.

The CDR3 nucleotides are TGTGCCAGCAAGAGGGGTCCGTCTATGGTTGGCTACACCTTC. Protein sequence: CASKRGPSMVGYTF. The chain is built from TRBV2 and TRBJ1-2; a possible D gene is TRBD1 (5 bases). Germline-derived CDR1 and CDR2 are SNHLY and FYNNEI. This CDR3 contains 14 residues. V lost 7 bases and J 7 bases, leaving 19 bases between the germline ends.

V and J are TRBV19 and TRBJ2-6; D is undetermined. Germline assignment: CDR1 LNHDA and CDR2 SQIVND (reference sequence). This CDR3 spans 14 amino acids. The V and J ends lost 9 bases and 0 bases respectively, with 9 bases between them. CDR3 region: CASQHTSGANVLTF. The CDR3, as DNA: TGTGCCAGCCAACACACCTCTGGGGCCAACGTCCTGACTTTC. Looking up the rest from reference TRBV19 and TRBJ2-6 gives the full variable domain: DGGITQSPKYLFRKEGQNVTLSCEQNLNHDAMYWYRQDPGQGLRLIYYSQIVNDFQKGDIAEGYSVSREKKESFPLTVTSAQKNPTAFYLCASQHTSGANVLTFGAGSRLTVL.

The rearrangement links TRBV2 to TRBJ1-5; possibly TRBD1 for D (6 bases). CDR1 and CDR2 from the germline V gene are SNHLY and FYNNEI. CDR3 length: 15 amino acids. V dropped 6 bases and J dropped 3 bases, with 15 bases sitting between them. This CDR3 is CASSADSQLNQPQHF. CDR3 nucleotide sequence: TGTGCCAGCAGCGCGGACAGTCAGCTCAATCAGCCCCAGCATTTT.

J is TRBJ2-1 and V is TRBV25-1; a possible D gene is TRBD2 (6 bases). The germline gives CDR1 MGHDK, CDR2 SYGVNS. CDR3 length: 15 residues. V lost 5 bases, J lost 4 bases, and 15 bases lay in between. The CDR3, as DNA: TGTGCCAGCAGTACCAACAAGGGACTTTACAATGAGCAGTTCTTC. Amino acid sequence: CASSTNKGLYNEQFF.

The chain combines TRBV7-6 with TRBJ1-3; 7 bases align to TRBD1. Trimming at V came to 5 bases and at J to 4 bases, leaving 11 bases not matched to a gene. The CDR3 loop spans 16 amino acids. The germline V gene has CDR1 SGHVS and CDR2 FNYEAQ. The CDR3, as DNA: TGTGCCAGCAGCGGCCGACAGGGTCGTACCGGAAACACCATATATTTT. Protein: CASSGRQGRTGNTIYF.

The genes are TRBV5-4 and TRBJ1-4; D possibly corresponds to TRBD1 (6 bases). The CDR3 has 13 residues. Germline lookup yields CDR1 SGHNT and CDR2 YYREEE (reference sequence). Deletions cut 5 bases from V and 4 bases from J, with 9 bases between. The CDR3 region has the DNA TGTGCCAGCAGACAGGGAGTTAATGAAAAACTGTTTTTT. Translation: CASRQGVNEKLFF.

The V call is TRBV6-6, the J call TRBJ1-5; possible D gene TRBD1, 6 bases. V gave up 7 bases and J gave up 6 bases, with 16 bases separating them. The CDR3 has 14 amino acids. Germline values: CDR1 MNHNY, CDR2 SVGAGI (reference sequence). The CDR3 nucleotides are TGTGCCAGCAACCCGGGCGGGGGCGGTCAGCCCCAGCATTTT. It translates to CASNPGGGGQPQHF.

The genes are TRBV7-8 and TRBJ2-7, with 14 bases lining up with TRBD2. CDR3 size: 18 residues. The ends lost 6 bases at V and 1 base at J; junction bases unmatched: 11. Germline V CDR1 and CDR2: SGHVS, FQNEAQ. CDR3 DNA sequence: TGTGCCAGCAGGTCGGACATTGGGACTAGCGGGGGATCCTACGAGCAGTACTTC. Translating gives CASRSDIGTSGGSYEQYF.

The sample holds one count of this clone. The chain carries TRBV15 and TRBJ2-6; no definite D call. The ends were cut back, 0 bases at V and 1 base at J, with 4 bases in the middle. Germline V gives CDR1 LNHNV, CDR2 YYDKDF (reference sequence). The CDR3 length is 15 residues. CDR3 loop: CATSRDLSGANVLTF. Here the CDR3 DNA reads TGTGCCACCAGCAGAGATCTGTCTGGGGCCAACGTCCTGACTTTC. Combining the CDR3 with reference TRBV15 and TRBJ2-6 gives the whole variable domain DAMVIQNPRYQVTQFGKPVTLSCSQTLNHNVMYWYQQKSSQAPKLLFHYYDKDFNNEADTPDNFQSRRPNTSFCFLDIRSPGLGDTAMYLCATSRDLSGANVLTFGAGSRLTVL.

The chain employs TRBV7-6 and TRBJ2-7; 13 bases align to TRBD2. CDR3 length equals 16 residues. The J segment lost 1 base and the V segment lost 5 bases, leaving 5 bases of the junction unmatched. Germline V CDR1 and CDR2: SGHVS, FNYEAQ. The CDR3 nucleotides read TGTGCCAGCAGCCTCGGGACTAGCGGGGAGTCCTACGAGCAGTACTTC. Its translation is CASSLGTSGESYEQYF.

By sample fraction, this clone is medium-sized. This sequence joins TRBV5-4 and TRBJ1-1; D unresolved. The V and J ends lost 4 bases and 10 bases respectively, with 14 bases between them. The CDR3 has 12 residues. Germline V CDR1 and CDR2: SGHNT, YYREEE (reference sequence). Written as DNA, the CDR3 is TGTGCCAGCAGCCGAGGACCCAAGAGAGCTTTCTTT. Its protein product is CASSRGPKRAFF.

The chain recombines TRBV21-1 with TRBJ1-4. TRBV21-1 is a pseudogene segment. The length of the CDR3 is 14 residues. The CDR3 DNA follows: TGTGCCAGCAAGAATGGGGACGAACGAGGAAAACTGTTTTTT. This codes for CASKNGDERGKLFF.